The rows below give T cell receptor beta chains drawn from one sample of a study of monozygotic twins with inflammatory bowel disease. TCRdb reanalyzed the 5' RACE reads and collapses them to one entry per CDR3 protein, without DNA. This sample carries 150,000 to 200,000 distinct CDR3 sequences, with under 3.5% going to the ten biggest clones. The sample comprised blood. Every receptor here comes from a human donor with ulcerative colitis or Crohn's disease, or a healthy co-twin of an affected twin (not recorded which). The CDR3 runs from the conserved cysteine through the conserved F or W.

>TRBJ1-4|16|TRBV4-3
CASSLARQGISEKLFF
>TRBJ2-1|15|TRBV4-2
CASSQDRTGYNEQFF
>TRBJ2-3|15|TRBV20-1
CSASPLAGATDTQYF
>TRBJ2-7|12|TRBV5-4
CASSLERYEQYF
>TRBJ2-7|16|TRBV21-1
CASSNTAGTGRSEQYF
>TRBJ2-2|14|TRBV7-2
CASSSSLNTGELFF
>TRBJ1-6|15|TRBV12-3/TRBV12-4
CASSPGTGPNSPLHF
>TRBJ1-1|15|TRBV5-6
CASSPIGRQILQAFF
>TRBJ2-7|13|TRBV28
CASSLSDIYEQYF
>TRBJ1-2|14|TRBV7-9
CASSRDRADYGYTF
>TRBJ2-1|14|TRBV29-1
CSVRIGGGSNEQFF
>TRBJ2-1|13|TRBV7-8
CASSLAQGDEQFF
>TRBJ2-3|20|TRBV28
CASSSAWVEIGTRGTDTQYF
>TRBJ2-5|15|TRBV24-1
CATSDFGTGDETQYF
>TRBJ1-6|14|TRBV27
CASRPGTENSPLHF
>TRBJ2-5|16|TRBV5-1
CASSTGGGGIPETQYF
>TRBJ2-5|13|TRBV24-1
CATSYRSRETQYF
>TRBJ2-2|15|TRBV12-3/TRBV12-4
CASSLEGADTGELFF
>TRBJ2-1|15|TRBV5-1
CASSLPGGSYNEQFF
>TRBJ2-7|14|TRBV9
CASSAGRSSSEQYF
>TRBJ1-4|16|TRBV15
CATSRDPPGSNEKLFF
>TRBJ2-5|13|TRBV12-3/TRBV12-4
CASRSTGRETQYF
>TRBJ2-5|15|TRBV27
CASRTGRGMVETQYF
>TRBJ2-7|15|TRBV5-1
CASSQPRTQPYEQYF
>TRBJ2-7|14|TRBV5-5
CASSLGQGEYEQYF
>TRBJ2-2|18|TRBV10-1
CASSESIAGITNTGELFF
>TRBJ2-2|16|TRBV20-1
CSAPETSGRGTGELFF
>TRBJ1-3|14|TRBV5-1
CASSRTGTGNTIYF
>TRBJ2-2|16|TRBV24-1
CATSDPAGDTAGELFF
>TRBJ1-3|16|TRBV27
CASTPNSGDSGNTIYF
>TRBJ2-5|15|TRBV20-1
CSAPGRTGTGATQYF
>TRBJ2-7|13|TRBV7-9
CASKDTEYYEQYF
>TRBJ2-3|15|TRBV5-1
CASSLAGPSTDTQYF
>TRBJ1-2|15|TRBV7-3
CASSLAPGLSYGYTF
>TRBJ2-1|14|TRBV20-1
CSARRGGSYNEQFF
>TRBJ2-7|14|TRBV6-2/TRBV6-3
CASNRHLSSYEQYF
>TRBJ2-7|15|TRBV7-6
CASSLTPTSSYEQYF
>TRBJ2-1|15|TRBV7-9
CASTRGSGLGNEQFF
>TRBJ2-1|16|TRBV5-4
CASSLGEGRSYNEQFF
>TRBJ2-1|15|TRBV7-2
CASSPGGPRGNEQFF
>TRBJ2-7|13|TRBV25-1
CASRSWTSDEQYF
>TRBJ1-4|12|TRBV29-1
CSGWQGNEKLFF
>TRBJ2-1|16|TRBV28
CASSLIRGGSYNEQFF
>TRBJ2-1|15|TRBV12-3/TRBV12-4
CASSSREFPYNEQFF
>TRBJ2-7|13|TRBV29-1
CSVRSSNSYEQYF
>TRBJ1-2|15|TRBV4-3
CASSQDIRRPYGYTF
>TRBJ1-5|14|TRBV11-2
CASSLEGGYQPQHF